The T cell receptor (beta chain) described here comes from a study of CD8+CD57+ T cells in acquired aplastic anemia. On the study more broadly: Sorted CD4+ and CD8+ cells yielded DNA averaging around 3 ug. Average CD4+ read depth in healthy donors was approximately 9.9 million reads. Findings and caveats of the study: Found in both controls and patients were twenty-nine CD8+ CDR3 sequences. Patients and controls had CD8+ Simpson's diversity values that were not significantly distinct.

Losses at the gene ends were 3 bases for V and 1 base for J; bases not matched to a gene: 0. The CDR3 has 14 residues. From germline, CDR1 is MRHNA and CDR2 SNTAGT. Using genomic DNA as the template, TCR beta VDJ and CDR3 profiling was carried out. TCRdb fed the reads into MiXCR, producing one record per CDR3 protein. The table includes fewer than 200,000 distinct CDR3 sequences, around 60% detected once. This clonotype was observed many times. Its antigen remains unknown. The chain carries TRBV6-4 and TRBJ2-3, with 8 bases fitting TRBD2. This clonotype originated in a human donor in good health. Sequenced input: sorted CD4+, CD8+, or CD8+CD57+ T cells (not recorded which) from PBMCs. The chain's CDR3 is CASSEREGTDTQYF. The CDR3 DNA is TGTGCCAGCAGTGAGCGGGAGGGCACAGATACGCAGTATTTT.